These 17 T cell receptor beta chains share one sample of origin, sequenced in a study of T cell repertoires in cytomegalovirus infection. TCRdb reprocessed the reads with MiXCR, giving one entry per CDR3 protein. Of fewer than 550,000 distinct CDR3 sequences detected, about 15% appear once; the ten largest clones hold roughly a quarter. Sequencing was done on a sample of CD8+ T cells from PBMCs. The receptors originated from a human donor in good health (CMV status not recorded). Some clones in this sample may be carry-over from other donors' samples.

This clonotype turned up a few times. The V and J genes are TRBV4-1 and TRBJ2-7; possibly TRBD1 for D (5 bases). CDR3 length: 15 amino acids. V was pared by 1 base and J by 6 bases, with 16 bases between. The germline gives CDR1 MGHRA, CDR2 YSYEKL. CDR3 amino acids: CASSQAFPDTIEQYF. The CDR3 region has the DNA TGCGCCAGCAGCCAAGCCTTCCCGGACACTATCGAGCAGTACTTC.

This clonotype has at least ten counts. The CDR3 loop is CASKGDRASSGANVLTF. The CDR3 DNA sequence: TGTGCCAGCAAAGGGGACAGGGCGTCTTCTGGGGCCAACGTCCTGACTTTC. The chain links TRBV6-1 to TRBJ2-6; 9 bases agree with TRBD1. Germline values: CDR1 MNHNS, CDR2 SASEGT. Trimming took 7 bases from V and 1 from J; bases not matched to a gene: 8. This CDR3 has 17 residues.

This clonotype has at least ten counts. The J gene is TRBJ2-5, the V gene TRBV7-9, with 7 bases fitting TRBD1. This CDR3 is built from 17 residues. Germline V gene data show CDR1 as SEHNR and CDR2 as FQNEAQ (reference sequence). V was clipped by 4 bases and J by 0 bases; unmatched bases: 11. This CDR3 is CASSSFPIGTDQETQYF. In nucleotides, the CDR3 is TGTGCCAGCAGCTCTTTCCCCATCGGGACAGACCAAGAGACCCAGTACTTC.

The sample holds many counts of this clonotype. The V call is TRBV5-5, the J call TRBJ1-4; D gene uncertain. The CDR3 runs 17 residues. Per the germline V gene, CDR1 is SGHKS and CDR2 is YYEKEE (reference sequence). Trimming took off 4 bases at V and 0 bases at J, with 16 bases between the two ends. In nucleotides, the CDR3 is TGTGCCAGCAGCCCCAGGCTAGGGTATGCAACTAATGAAAAACTGTTTTTT. This translates into CASSPRLGYATNEKLFF.

In this sample, this clonotype turned up many times. The chain combines TRBV7-9 with TRBJ2-7; 7 positions agree with TRBD1. This CDR3 spans 15 amino acids. Germline trimming cut 5 bases from V and 0 bases from J; bases unmatched to any gene: 7. Germline V gene sequence: CDR1 SEHNR, CDR2 FQNEAQ (reference sequence). For the CDR3, the DNA is TGTGCCAGCAGCCCCGGGACAGTAAACTCCTACGAGCAGTACTTC. As protein: CASSPGTVNSYEQYF.

There are a few counts of this clonotype. The chain is built from TRBV12-3 or TRBV12-4 and TRBJ1-1; D is ambiguous. This CDR3 has 15 amino acids. Trimming shortened V by 6 bases and J by 1 base, and 15 bases separated the two germline ends. The CDR3 bases are TGTGCCAGCAGCCCCATTGGAGGGTCGAACACTGAAGCTTTCTTT. Protein product: CASSPIGGSNTEAFF.

This clonotype has more than one count but fewer than ten. The CDR3 sequence: CASSDGTGDSYEQYF. CDR3 sequence (DNA): TGTGCCAGCAGTGACGGGACCGGGGACTCCTACGAGCAGTACTTC. The chain is built from TRBV6-4 and TRBJ2-7; D is perhaps TRBD1 or TRBD2 (5 bases each). CDR1 and CDR2 from the germline V gene are MRHNA and SNTAGT. V gave up 2 bases and J gave up 0 bases, with 11 bases separating them. The CDR3 spans 15 residues.

The table lists this clonotype with a few counts. The junction and the germline gene differ at one end; a read error may be behind it. The V gene is TRBV4-1, the J gene TRBJ1-1, with D maybe TRBD1 (5 bases). The CDR3 length is 17 residues. The V gene's germline CDR1 is MGHRA and CDR2 YSYEKL. CDR3 amino acids: CASSQDRVRGATTEAFF. In nucleotides, the CDR3 is TGTGCCAGCAGCCAAGATAGGGTGAGGGGCGCGACCACTGAAGCTTTCTTT.

This clonotype was counted at least ten times. V is TRBV7-9 and J is TRBJ2-4; TRBD1 might be the D (5 bases). Trimming took 10 bases from V and 5 from J, leaving 21 bases between them. The CDR3 has 15 residues. Germline CDR1 is SEHNR and CDR2 is FQNEAQ (reference sequence). In nucleotides, the CDR3 is TGTGCCACCGACCCCAGGGCCGTCAAAGAAAACATTCAGTACTTC. It codes for CATDPRAVKENIQYF. The variable domain in full, with the rest retrieved from reference TRBV7-9 and TRBJ2-4, is DTGVSQNPRHKITKRGQNVTFRCDPISEHNRLYWYRQTLGQGPEFLTYFQNEAQLEKSRLLSDRFSAERPKGSFSTLEIQRTEQGDSAMYLCATDPRAVKENIQYFGAGTRLSVL.

This clonotype came up a few times. The chain couples TRBV6-5 to TRBJ2-7; 7 bases are a match to TRBD1. Unmatched junction bases numbered 7, after V lost 3 bases and J lost 2 bases. The germline gives CDR1 MNHEY, CDR2 SVGAGI. The CDR3 runs 15 residues. The CDR3, as DNA: TGTGCCAGCAGTTATGGACAGGAAGTCCCCTACGAGCAGTACTTC. Residues: CASSYGQEVPYEQYF.

This clonotype was detected only once. The CDR3, as DNA: TGTGCCAGCAGCACCTTTATCCGGGAGAATGACTATGGCTACACCTTC. This translates into CASSTFIRENDYGYTF. V usage is TRBV7-9 and J usage is TRBJ1-2, with unresolved D. Germline V CDR1 and CDR2: SEHNR, FQNEAQ (reference sequence). The CDR3 is 16 amino acids. V was trimmed by 5 bases and J by 3 bases, leaving 19 bases between them.

Notes on this clonotype: The CDR3 does not close with the conserved phenylalanine or tryptophan, likely indicating a read error. V is TRBV7-3 and J is TRBJ2-1, with TRBD1 identical over 7 bases. Per germline, CDR1 SGHTA and CDR2 FQGTGA. V lost 3 bases and J lost 7; bases outside the gene matches: 6. The CDR3 extends over 14 amino acids. CDR3 sequence: CASSFTGAENEQFL. The CDR3 DNA sequence: TGTGCCAGCAGCTTCACAGGGGCGGAGAATGAGCAGTTCTTA.

To note about this clonotype: A much larger clonotype is one base distant, so this may be a read error. No conserved phenylalanine or tryptophan ends this CDR3, so it is likely a read error. The V gene is TRBV11-2, the J gene TRBJ2-7; D call uncertain. V was clipped by 0 bases and J by 7 bases, with 10 bases between them. This CDR3 contains 13 residues. Germline CDR1 SGHAT, CDR2 FQNNGV. CDR3 DNA: TGTGCCAGCAGCTTAGATCCGGATTGGGAGCAGTACTTA. It codes for CASSLDPDWEQYL.

About this clonotype: Compared with germline, one end of the junction differs, possibly owing to a read error. This rearrangement joins TRBV7-3 to TRBJ2-2, with a possible D match to TRBD2 (5 bases). The CDR3 covers 15 residues. Germline V lookup: CDR1 SGHTA, CDR2 FQGTGA. The CDR3 loop is CASSARHGNTGVLFF. The DNA of the CDR3 is TGTGCCAGCAGCGCTAGGCACGGTAACACCGGGGTGCTGTTTTTT.

This clonotype was found a few times. The chain is built from TRBV25-1 and TRBJ1-4, with unresolved D. Trimming shortened V by 3 bases and J by 3 bases, and 11 bases separated the two germline ends. CDR3 size: 15 residues. Looked up from germline, CDR1 is MGHDK and CDR2 is SYGVNS. CDR3 in amino acids: CASSDRDDSNEKLFF. The CDR3 nucleotides are TGTGCCAGCAGTGACCGGGATGACTCTAATGAAAAACTGTTTTTT.

This clonotype was seen ten or more times. The rearrangement uses TRBV2 and TRBJ1-3, with D possibly matching TRBD1 (5 bases). V was pared by 10 bases and J by 0 bases, with 16 bases between. Germline CDR1 and CDR2: SNHLY and FYNNEI. CDR3 length equals 15 residues. This CDR3 is CATRTGPFSGNTIYF. CDR3 in DNA: TGTGCCACCAGAACGGGGCCCTTCTCTGGAAACACCATATATTTT. The complete variable domain, with remaining parts taken from reference TRBV2 and TRBJ1-3, reads EPEVTQTPSHQVTQMGQEVILRCVPISNHLYFYWYRQILGQKVEFLVSFYNNEISEKSEIFDDQFSVERPDGSNFTLKIRSTKLEDSAMYFCATRTGPFSGNTIYFGEGSWLTVV.

This clonotype was observed at least ten times. The chain recombines TRBV11-2 with TRBJ2-3; 9 bases agree with TRBD1. Germline lookup yields CDR1 SGHAT and CDR2 FQNNGV. The CDR3 is 17 amino acids. J was trimmed by 6 bases and V by 5 bases; bases with no gene match: 15. Here the CDR3 reads CASSGRRTGVMGDTQYF. The CDR3 DNA is TGTGCCAGCAGCGGACGGCGGACAGGGGTGATGGGGGATACGCAGTATTTT. Full variable domain (outside the CDR3, taken from reference TRBV11-2 and TRBJ2-3): EAGVAQSPRYKIIEKRQSVAFWCNPISGHATLYWYQQILGQGPKLLIQFQNNGVVDDSQLPKDRFSAERLKGVDSTLKIQPAKLEDSAVYLCASSGRRTGVMGDTQYFGPGTRLTVL.